This entry lists 9 T cell receptor beta chains sequenced from one sample in a study of CD8 T cells in ankylosing spondylitis. Notes on the study in general: Fewer than 10 highly homologous variants formed a TCR beta motif that appeared characteristic of ankylosing spondylitis blood.

No antigen has been assigned to these receptors. TCRdb re-analysed the 5' RACE reads in MiXCR, keeping a single row per CDR3 protein. This table holds roughly 670,000 distinct CDR3 sequences, around 20% found once. The sequenced sample consisted of blood, either unsorted or a sorted T cell fraction (not recorded which). These receptors came from a male donor with ankylosing spondylitis.

This clonotype was seen only a few times. The chain has TRBV2 and TRBJ1-5; D not certain. CDR3 size: 14 residues. Trimming cost V 7 bases and J 2 bases, with 12 bases left between them. The germline V gene encodes CDR1 SNHLY and CDR2 FYNNEI. The CDR3 sequence is CASTPDGGNQPQHF. The CDR3, as DNA: TGTGCCAGCACCCCGGACGGGGGCAATCAGCCCCAGCATTTT. Drawing the rest from reference TRBV2 and TRBJ1-5, the complete variable domain is EPEVTQTPSHQVTQMGQEVILRCVPISNHLYFYWYRQILGQKVEFLVSFYNNEISEKSEIFDDQFSVERPDGSNFTLKIRSTKLEDSAMYFCASTPDGGNQPQHFGDGTRLSIL.

This chain uses TRBV18 with TRBJ2-4; no reliable D call. Germline loops: CDR1 KGHSH, CDR2 LQKENI. V was pared by 1 base and J by 4 bases, with 8 bases between. The CDR3 totals 14 residues. In DNA form, the CDR3 reads TGTGCCAGCTCACCACAAGCAGCAAAAAACATTCAGTACTTC. This gives the protein CASSPQAAKNIQYF.

This clonotype was found a few times. The gene calls are TRBV29-1 and TRBJ2-2; no clear D gene. V was cut by 7 bases and J by 5 bases, with 11 bases left in between. The V gene's germline CDR1 is SQVTM and CDR2 ANQGSEA. This CDR3 has 12 residues. Written as DNA, the CDR3 is TGCAGCGGATTATTTGTTACCGGGGAGCTGTTTTTT. Protein sequence: CSGLFVTGELFF.

This clonotype was picked up many times. This chain links TRBV7-8 with TRBJ2-2; TRBD1 matches at 7 bases. The germline V gene encodes CDR1 SGHVS and CDR2 FQNEAQ. The CDR3 contains 14 residues. J gave up 5 bases and V 5 bases, and 5 bases lay outside the gene matches. Here the CDR3 reads CASSTGQRTGELFF. DNA for the CDR3: TGTGCCAGCAGCACGGGACAGCGGACCGGGGAGCTGTTTTTT.

The chain links TRBV6-5 to TRBJ1-1; 7 nucleotides match TRBD1. The V and J ends lost 0 bases and 5 bases, in that order; junction bases with no gene match: 3. Germline V gene lookup returns CDR1 MNHEY and CDR2 SVGAGI. This CDR3 is 14 amino acids long. In DNA, the CDR3 is TGTGCCAGCAGTTACTCCTCAGGGGGAACTGAAGCTTTCTTT. It encodes CASSYSSGGTEAFF.

This chain links TRBV12-3 or TRBV12-4 with TRBJ1-2; 7 nucleotides match TRBD1. Trimming removed 3 bases from V and 6 bases from J; junction bases left unmatched: 4. The CDR3 runs 13 residues. CDR3 amino acids: CASSLGGGDGYTF. The CDR3 DNA sequence: TGTGCCAGCAGTTTGGGAGGGGGCGATGGCTACACCTTC.

In its sample, this clonotype was seen a few times. The chain joins TRBV20-1 to TRBJ1-5; possibly TRBD1 for D (6 bases). Trimming took 7 bases from V and 3 from J, leaving 16 bases between them. Per germline, CDR1 DFQATT and CDR2 SNEGSKA (reference sequence). CDR3 length: 14 amino acids. The CDR3 sequence: CSVPGAGNNQPQHF. CDR3 nucleotide sequence: TGCAGTGTTCCAGGGGCCGGGAACAATCAGCCCCAGCATTTT.

This clonotype was picked up a small number of times. The V and J genes are TRBV5-1 and TRBJ2-7; TRBD2 is a possible D gene (6 bases). Germline V CDR1 and CDR2: SGHRS, YFSETQ. The V end was cut by 0 bases, the J end by 2 bases, with 12 bases between. This CDR3 has 15 residues. The CDR3 DNA reads TGCGCCAGCAGCTTGGAGGGCGGGGCGACCTACGAGCAGTACTTC. Amino acids: CASSLEGGATYEQYF.

The V and J genes are TRBV12-3 or TRBV12-4 and TRBJ2-3, with TRBD2 matching over 12 bases. J gave up 2 bases and V 10 bases, and 4 bases lay outside the gene matches. The CDR3 is 14 amino acids. CDR3 coding DNA: TGTGCCACCCGACTAGCGGGGGTCACAGATACGCAGTATTTT. It translates to CATRLAGVTDTQYF.